This entry lists 14 T cell receptor beta chains sequenced from one sample in a study of early T cells in non-severe SARS-CoV-2 infection. One entry per CDR3 protein, called by TCRdb with MiXCR from the 5' RACE reads. Among roughly 80,000 distinct CDR3 sequences listed, roughly a sixth were seen once. The specimen sequenced was whole blood. The receptors come from an adult who was a healthcare worker with PCR-confirmed SARS-CoV-2 infection or an uninfected control (not recorded which).

The chain employs TRBV5-1 and TRBJ2-5, with TRBD1 identical over 9 bases. This CDR3 has 17 amino acids. The V segment lost 2 bases and the J segment 5 bases; nucleotides outside the gene matches: 13. The germline gives CDR1 SGHRS, CDR2 YFSETQ. CDR3 loop: CASSLPAGTGYKETQYF. The CDR3 DNA is TGCGCCAGCAGCTTACCCGCCGGGACAGGGTATAAGGAGACCCAGTACTTC.

This chain uses TRBV29-1 with TRBJ2-7, with TRBD1 identical over 7 bases. Per the germline V gene, CDR1 is SQVTM and CDR2 is ANQGSEA. Trimming cost V 7 bases and J 6 bases; bases outside gene matches: 12. The CDR3 loop spans 13 amino acids. The CDR3 region has the DNA TGCAGCGCCGCGTCCGGGACAGCCTCCGAGCAGTACTTC. Protein sequence: CSAASGTASEQYF.

This clonotype was counted a few times. The chain carries TRBV11-2 and TRBJ2-5; D is uncertain. This CDR3 spans 13 amino acids. Deletions cut 5 bases from V and 4 bases from J, with 11 bases between. Germline V lookup: CDR1 SGHAT, CDR2 FQNNGV. The CDR3: CASSRSSGETQYF. CDR3 nucleotide sequence: TGTGCCAGCAGCCGCTCATCAGGAGAGACCCAGTACTTC.

A few counts support this clonotype. The V call is TRBV11-1, the J call TRBJ1-1; 7 bases line up with TRBD1. Germline values: CDR1 SGHAT, CDR2 FQDESV (reference sequence). V was clipped by 1 base and J by 1 base; unmatched bases: 0. This CDR3 has 14 residues. CDR3 in amino acids: CASSLGQGNTEAFF. CDR3 in DNA: TGTGCCAGCAGCTTAGGACAGGGGAACACTGAAGCTTTCTTT.

The table lists this clonotype with many counts. This sequence joins TRBV5-4 and TRBJ2-5; TRBD2 matches at 13 bases. CDR3 length equals 14 residues. The V and J ends lost 4 bases and 9 bases, in that order; junction bases with no gene match: 6. From germline, CDR1 is SGHNT and CDR2 YYREEE (reference sequence). DNA for the CDR3: TGTGCCAGCAGCCAGCAGGGACTAGCGGGGTCCCAGTACTTC. Its translation: CASSQQGLAGSQYF.

The chain carries TRBV20-1 and TRBJ1-5, with a tentative D call TRBD1 (6 bases). This CDR3 is 14 amino acids long. Trimming took 1 base from V and 9 from J, leaving 16 bases between them. Germline CDR1 and CDR2: DFQATT and SNEGSKA (reference sequence). CDR3 amino acids: CSARGGQNLVPQHF. The CDR3 DNA is TGCAGTGCTAGAGGGGGGCAGAATCTCGTGCCCCAGCATTTT.

The V gene is TRBV6-5, the J gene TRBJ2-7; D uncertain. V lost 4 bases, J lost 0 bases, and 10 bases lay in between. The CDR3 runs 14 residues. CDR1 is MNHEY, CDR2 SVGAGI, per germline. The CDR3 region is CASSSTFSSYEQYF. The DNA of the CDR3 is TGTGCCAGCAGTTCGACTTTCAGCTCCTACGAGCAGTACTTC.

The chain links TRBV27 to TRBJ1-2; TRBD1 matches at 11 bases. Germline lookup yields CDR1 MNHEY and CDR2 SMNVEV (reference sequence). V was clipped by 5 bases and J by 2 bases; unmatched bases: 13. The CDR3 sequence is 18 residues long. CDR3 sequence reads: CASSPLRDRGSPNYGYTF. The CDR3 DNA reads TGTGCCAGCAGTCCCCTCCGGGACAGGGGGTCCCCCAACTATGGCTACACCTTC.

This clonotype was seen more than once but under ten times. The rearrangement uses TRBV6-1 and TRBJ2-7; 7 bases fit TRBD2. CDR1 is MNHNS, CDR2 SASEGT, per germline. V lost 6 bases, J lost 0 bases, and 8 bases stayed unmatched. The length of the CDR3 is 15 residues. The CDR3 region has the DNA TGTGCCAGCAGCCCCCTGGGGGGGAGCTCCTACGAGCAGTACTTC. Encoded protein: CASSPLGGSSYEQYF.

This clonotype was observed a handful of times. The chain combines TRBV30 with TRBJ2-7, with D perhaps TRBD1 or TRBD2 (5 bases each). Germline values: CDR1 GTSNPN, CDR2 SVGIG (reference sequence). This CDR3 is built from 14 residues. V lost 2 bases and J lost 0, with 11 bases in between. CDR3 bases: TGTGCCTGGAGTCGTGGGGGAGCCTCCTACGAGCAGTACTTC. Residues: CAWSRGGASYEQYF.

This chain joins TRBV13 and TRBJ1-2, with TRBD1 matching 7 bases. Trimming at V came to 5 bases and at J to 7 bases, leaving 13 bases not matched to a gene. The CDR3 length is 15 residues. Germline-derived CDR1 and CDR2 are PRHDT and FYEKMQ (reference sequence). The CDR3 DNA reads as TGTGCCAGCAGCATCCATAGACAGGGCTATCTTGGCTACACCTTC. As protein: CASSIHRQGYLGYTF. Full variable domain (remainder filled in from reference TRBV13 and TRBJ1-2): AAGVIQSPRHLIKEKRETATLKCYPIPRHDTVYWYQQGPGQDPQFLISFYEKMQSDKGSIPDRFSAQQFSDYHSELNMSSLELGDSALYFCASSIHRQGYLGYTFGSGTRLTVV.

This clonotype was observed a few times. This chain joins TRBV24-1 and TRBJ1-4; D remains ambiguous. The CDR3 loop spans 15 amino acids. Per the germline V gene, CDR1 is KGHDR and CDR2 is SFDVKD. Trimming removed 2 bases at V and 6 bases at J, with 12 bases between. The CDR3 nucleotides read TGTGCCACCAGTGATTCGTCCCGAGGGCATGAAAAACTGTTTTTT. It yields the protein CATSDSSRGHEKLFF.

The table lists this clonotype with many counts. The chain joins TRBV6-1 to TRBJ2-1; the match to TRBD1 covers 8 bases. Germline V CDR1 and CDR2: MNHNS, SASEGT. Losses at the gene ends were 2 bases for V and 4 bases for J; bases not matched to a gene: 16. The CDR3 is 19 amino acids. For the CDR3, the DNA is TGTGCCAGCAGTGAAATTTTTGACAGGGGAACAGGGCTGTACAATGAGCAGTTCTTC. It specifies CASSEIFDRGTGLYNEQFF.

There are a few counts of this clonotype. The chain employs TRBV16 and TRBJ1-5; 7 bases are shared with TRBD1. The CDR3 has 15 residues. V lost 0 bases and J lost 9; bases outside the gene matches: 8. The V gene's germline CDR1 is KGHSY and CDR2 FQNENV. CDR3 sequence: CASSQSSRGGRPQHF. CDR3 nucleotide sequence: TGTGCCAGCAGCCAATCTTCCAGGGGGGGGCGGCCCCAGCATTTT. The whole variable domain, remainder taken from reference TRBV16 and TRBJ1-5, is GEEVAQTPKHLVRGEGQKAKLYCAPIKGHSYVFWYQQVLKNEFKFLISFQNENVFDETGMPKERFSAKCLPNSPCSLEIQATKLEDSAVYFCASSQSSRGGRPQHFGDGTRLSIL.